This T cell receptor beta chain was recorded in a study of blood T cell repertoires in COVID-19 (dated by TCRdb to the early 2020s). About the study as a whole: Samples covering the acute and convalescent phases of COVID-19 were provided by collaborators in the United States, Italy and Spain. Nearly every sample came with metadata listing a de-identified subject ID, COVID-19 status, age in years and sex. Where HLA class I and class II types were available, the types were taken from metadata supplied by the sample provider, not from assay-based typing. The prospective study material was composed of cDNA or gDNA derived from T cells, B-cell-depleted T cells, or PBMCs. Subjects who had been exposed to COVID-19, were actively infected with it, or had recovered from it provided the deeply sampled blood TCRbeta repertoires that made up the dataset. Samples came from the ongoing ImmuneRACE study (first 160 participants) plus 1,254 subjects from 6 global collaborators. The repertoires were released in a freely available public database meant as a resource for research on the immune response to SARS-CoV-2. Beyond this particular receptor, the publication reports: The amount of clinical and demographic metadata varied by source and participant and was provided uncurated.

The CDR3 runs 14 residues from the cysteine to the phenylalanine. Only CDR3 DNA remains: 42 bases, in frame from the first base. The germline V gene encodes CDR1 MNHEY and CDR2 SVGAGI. V lost 9 bases and J lost 8 bases, and the count of bases not matched to a germline gene is 13. The immunoSEQ Assay, a bias-controlled multiplex PCR, was used to amplify TCRbeta CDR3 regions from genomic DNA. As for how the authors treated the data: Within the assay, amplification of reference gene primers was used to estimate how many nucleated cells each sample contained. To quantify the absolute abundance of each unique TCRbeta CDR3 rearrangement, sequence reads were collapsed and filtered. For each sample, productive Simpson clonality was calculated as the square root of Simpson's diversity index over productive rearrangements. TCRdb retrieved this table from immuneACCESS and kept in-frame rearrangements only. Not all clones are present; in checked studies, unresolved V genes account for under half, and no reason is known for the remainder. V and J calls and clone size are copied from that table; D and trimming were computed from the DNA. The sample table contains about 27,000 clones; only one count was recorded for roughly 89% of them. Around 4.6% of the sample belongs to the ten largest clones.

In regard to this clone: This receptor's antigen is unknown. Nothing much larger sits one base from this clone, and base qualities are not available.

Each collaborating institution followed its own protocols to collect whole blood in K2EDTA tubes. For TCRbeta analysis, collaborators shipped samples in one of three forms: frozen whole blood, isolated PBMCs, or DNA extracted from either of those sample types. The sequenced sample consisted of peripheral blood. The receptor comes from a man in his 70s with active COVID-19. The rearrangement joined TRBV6-5 to TRBJ2-1; TRBD1 agrees with 7 junctional bases. The nucleotides read TGTGCCAGTAACGCCGGCGCGAGGGGGCATGAGCAGTTCTTC. Its amino acids are CASNAGARGHEQFF.